This T cell receptor beta chain stems from a study of cytomegalovirus exposure and HLA in healthy donors. Study-level background: Inside one of the first data releases sat some 93 million unique TCRs taken from HLA-typed donors.

Germline CDR1 and CDR2: MDHEN and SYDVKM. The CDR3 is 13 amino acids. The trim removed 8 bases at V and 7 bases at J, leaving 7 bases unmatched. Study-wide results and limits: Usually a TCR sequence was rare, but some public TCRs were found in many donors.

For this clone: Its matching antigen is unknown.

A multiplex PCR was run with 60 Vbeta primers and 13 Jbeta primers. The data were produced by immunoSEQ multiplex PCR, yet TCRdb's version contains in-frame clones alone and is incomplete. This sample has roughly 190,000 clones, with just over 75% found just once. The sequenced sample was PBMCs. The TCR comes from a woman between 25 and 40 years old in good health and CMV-seropositive. The V and J genes are TRBV28 and TRBJ2-5, with 10 bases matching TRBD2. The CDR3: CASAPLAGVTQYF. For the CDR3, the DNA is TGTGCCAGCGCCCCCCTAGCGGGAGTGACCCAGTACTTC.